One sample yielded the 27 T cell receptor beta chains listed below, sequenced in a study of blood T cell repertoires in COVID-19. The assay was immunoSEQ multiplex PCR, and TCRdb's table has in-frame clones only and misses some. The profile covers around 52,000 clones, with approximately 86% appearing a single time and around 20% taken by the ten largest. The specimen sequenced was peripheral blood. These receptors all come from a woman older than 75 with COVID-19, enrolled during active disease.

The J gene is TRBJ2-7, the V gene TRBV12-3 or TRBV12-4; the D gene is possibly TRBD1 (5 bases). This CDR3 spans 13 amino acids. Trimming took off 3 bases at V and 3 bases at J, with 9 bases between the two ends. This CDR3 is CASSLDTYYEQYF. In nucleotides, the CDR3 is TGTGCCAGCAGTTTGGACACCTACTACGAGCAGTACTTC.

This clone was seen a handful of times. The DNA of the CDR3 is TGTGCCAGCAGCCACCGGACTGGGATCGAGCAGTACTTC. This codes for CASSHRTGIEQYF. This chain joins TRBV3-1 (or the pseudogene TRBV3-2) and TRBJ2-7; a weak D match, TRBD2 (5 bases). Trimming stripped 3 bases from V and 6 bases from J, with 12 bases between. CDR1 is LGHDT, CDR2 YNNKEL, per germline (reference sequence). This CDR3 spans 13 amino acids.

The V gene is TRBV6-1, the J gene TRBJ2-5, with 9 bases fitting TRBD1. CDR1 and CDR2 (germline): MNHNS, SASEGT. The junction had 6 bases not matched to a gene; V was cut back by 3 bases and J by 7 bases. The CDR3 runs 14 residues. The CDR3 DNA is TGTGCCAGCAGTGATGGGGGACAGGGTACGACCCAGTACTTC. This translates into CASSDGGQGTTQYF.

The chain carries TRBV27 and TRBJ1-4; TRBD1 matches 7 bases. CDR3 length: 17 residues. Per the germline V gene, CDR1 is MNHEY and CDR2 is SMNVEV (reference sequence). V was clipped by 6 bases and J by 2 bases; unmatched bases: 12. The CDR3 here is CASRGDRALGTNEKLFF. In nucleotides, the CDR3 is TGTGCCAGCAGGGGGGACAGAGCCCTCGGGACTAATGAAAAACTGTTTTTT. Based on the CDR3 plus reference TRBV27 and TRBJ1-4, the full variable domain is EAQVTQNPRYLITVTGKKLTVTCSQNMNHEYMSWYRQDPGLGLRQIYYSMNVEVTDKGDVPEGYKVSRKEKRNFPLILESPSPNQTSLYFCASRGDRALGTNEKLFFGSGTQLSVL.

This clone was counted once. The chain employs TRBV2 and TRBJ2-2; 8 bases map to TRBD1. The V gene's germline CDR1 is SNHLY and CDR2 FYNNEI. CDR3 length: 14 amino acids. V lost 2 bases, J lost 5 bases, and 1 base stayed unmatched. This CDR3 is CASSETGGTGELFF. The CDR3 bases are TGTGCCAGCAGTGAAACAGGGGGGACCGGGGAGCTGTTTTTT.

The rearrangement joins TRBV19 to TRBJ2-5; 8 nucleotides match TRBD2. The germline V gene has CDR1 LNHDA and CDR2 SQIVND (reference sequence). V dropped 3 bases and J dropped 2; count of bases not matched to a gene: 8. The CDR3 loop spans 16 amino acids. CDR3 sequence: CASSIGSGGPQETQYF. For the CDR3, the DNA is TGTGCCAGTAGTATCGGCAGCGGGGGCCCTCAAGAGACCCAGTACTTC. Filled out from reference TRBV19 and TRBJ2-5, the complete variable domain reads DGGITQSPKYLFRKEGQNVTLSCEQNLNHDAMYWYRQDPGQGLRLIYYSQIVNDFQKGDIAEGYSVSREKKESFPLTVTSAQKNPTAFYLCASSIGSGGPQETQYFGPGTRLLVL.

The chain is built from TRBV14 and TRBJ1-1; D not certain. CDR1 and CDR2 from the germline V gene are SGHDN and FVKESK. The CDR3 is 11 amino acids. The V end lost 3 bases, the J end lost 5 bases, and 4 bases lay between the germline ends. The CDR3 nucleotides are TGTGCCAGCAGCCAGAGGACTGAAGCTTTCTTT. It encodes CASSQRTEAFF.

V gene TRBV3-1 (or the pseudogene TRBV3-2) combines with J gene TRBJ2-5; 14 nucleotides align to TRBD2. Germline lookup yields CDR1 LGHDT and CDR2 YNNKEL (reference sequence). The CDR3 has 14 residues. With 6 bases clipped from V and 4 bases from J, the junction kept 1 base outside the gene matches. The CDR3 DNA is TGTGCCAGCAGGACTAGCGGGGGGGGAGAGACCCAGTACTTC. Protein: CASRTSGGGETQYF.

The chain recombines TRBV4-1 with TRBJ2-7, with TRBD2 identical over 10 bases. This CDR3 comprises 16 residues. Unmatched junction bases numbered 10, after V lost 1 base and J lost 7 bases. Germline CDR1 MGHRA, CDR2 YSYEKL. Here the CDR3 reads CASSQVLAGVSREQYF. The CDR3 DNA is TGCGCCAGCAGCCAAGTTCTAGCGGGGGTTTCCCGGGAGCAGTACTTC.

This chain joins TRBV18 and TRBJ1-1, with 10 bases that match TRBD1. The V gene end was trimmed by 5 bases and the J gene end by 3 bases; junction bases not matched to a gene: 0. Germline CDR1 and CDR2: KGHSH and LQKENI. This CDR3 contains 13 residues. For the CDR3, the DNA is TGTGCCAGCTCAGGACAGGGGGACACTGAAGCTTTCTTT. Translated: CASSGQGDTEAFF. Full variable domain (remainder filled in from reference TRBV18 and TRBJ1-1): NAGVMQNPRHLVRRRGQEARLRCSPMKGHSHVYWYRQLPEEGLKFMVYLQKENIIDESGMPKERFSAEFPKEGPSILRIQQVVRGDSAAYFCASSGQGDTEAFFGQGTRLTVV.

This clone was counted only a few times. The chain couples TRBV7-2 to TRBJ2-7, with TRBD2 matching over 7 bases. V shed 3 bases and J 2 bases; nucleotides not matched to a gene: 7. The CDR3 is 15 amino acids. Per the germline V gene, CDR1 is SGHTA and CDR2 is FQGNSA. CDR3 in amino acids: CASSLGGLPPYEQYF. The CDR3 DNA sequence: TGTGCCAGCAGCTTGGGGGGACTACCTCCCTACGAGCAGTACTTC.

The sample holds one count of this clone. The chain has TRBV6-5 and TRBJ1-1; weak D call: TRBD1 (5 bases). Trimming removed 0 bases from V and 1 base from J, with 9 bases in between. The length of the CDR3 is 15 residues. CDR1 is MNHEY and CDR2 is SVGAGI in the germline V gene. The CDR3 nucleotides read TGTGCCAGCAGTTACTCCAGACAGACGAACACTGAAGCTTTCTTT. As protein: CASSYSRQTNTEAFF.

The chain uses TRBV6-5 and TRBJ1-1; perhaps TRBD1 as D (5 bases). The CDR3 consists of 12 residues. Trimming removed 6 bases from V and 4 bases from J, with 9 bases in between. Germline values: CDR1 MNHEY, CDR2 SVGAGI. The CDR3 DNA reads TGTGCCAGCAGCAGGGTAGGCACTGAAGCTTTCTTT. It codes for CASSRVGTEAFF.

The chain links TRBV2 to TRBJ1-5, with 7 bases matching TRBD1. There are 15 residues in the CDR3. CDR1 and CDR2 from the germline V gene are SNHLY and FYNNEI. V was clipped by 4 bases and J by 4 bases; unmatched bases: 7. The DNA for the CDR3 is TGTGCCAGCAGTGCCAGGGGGACCCAAAATCAGCCCCAGCATTTT. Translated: CASSARGTQNQPQHF.

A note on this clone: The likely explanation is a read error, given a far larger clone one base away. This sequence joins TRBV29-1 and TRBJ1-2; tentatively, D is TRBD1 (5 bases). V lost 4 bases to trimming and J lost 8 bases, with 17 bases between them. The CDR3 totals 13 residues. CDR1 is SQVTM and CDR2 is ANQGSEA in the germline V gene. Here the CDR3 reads CSVAVGGVQGYTF. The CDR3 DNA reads TGCAGCGTTGCCGTGGGGGGGGTGCAGGGCTACACCTTC.

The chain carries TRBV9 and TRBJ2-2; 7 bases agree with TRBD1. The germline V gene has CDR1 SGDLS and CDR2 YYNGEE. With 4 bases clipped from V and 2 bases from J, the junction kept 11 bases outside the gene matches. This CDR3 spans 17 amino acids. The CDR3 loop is CASSSSRRQGNTGELFF. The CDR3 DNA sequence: TGTGCCAGCAGCTCTAGCCGGCGACAGGGAAACACCGGGGAGCTGTTTTTT.

DNA for the CDR3: TGTGCCAGCAGGGGACAGGGGAGGAGCTCCTACGAGCAGTACTTC. This translates into CASRGQGRSSYEQYF. V usage is TRBV2 and J usage is TRBJ2-7, with 10 bases aligning to TRBD1. CDR3 length: 15 amino acids. Trimming took 6 bases from V and 0 from J; bases not matched to a gene: 5. CDR1 is SNHLY, CDR2 FYNNEI, per germline. The whole variable domain, filled in from reference TRBV2 and TRBJ2-7, reads EPEVTQTPSHQVTQMGQEVILRCVPISNHLYFYWYRQILGQKVEFLVSFYNNEISEKSEIFDDQFSVERPDGSNFTLKIRSTKLEDSAMYFCASRGQGRSSYEQYFGPGTRLTVT.

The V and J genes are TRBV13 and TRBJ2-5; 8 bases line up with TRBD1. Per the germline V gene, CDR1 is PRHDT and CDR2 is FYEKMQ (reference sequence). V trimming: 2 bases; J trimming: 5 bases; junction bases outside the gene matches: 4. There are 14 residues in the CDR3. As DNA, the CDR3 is TGTGCCAGCAGCTTACAGGGGGCCGGGGAGACCCAGTACTTC. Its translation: CASSLQGAGETQYF.

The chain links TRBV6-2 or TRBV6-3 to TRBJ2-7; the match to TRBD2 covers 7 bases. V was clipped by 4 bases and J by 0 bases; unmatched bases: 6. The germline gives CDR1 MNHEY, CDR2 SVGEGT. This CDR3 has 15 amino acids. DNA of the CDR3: TGTGCCAGCAGTTGGGAAGCGGGACTCTCCTACGAGCAGTACTTC. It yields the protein CASSWEAGLSYEQYF.

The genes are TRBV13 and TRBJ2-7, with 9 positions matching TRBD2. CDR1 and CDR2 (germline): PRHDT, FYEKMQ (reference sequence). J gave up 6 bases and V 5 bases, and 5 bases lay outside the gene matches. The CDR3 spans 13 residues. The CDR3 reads CASSPGLAREQYF. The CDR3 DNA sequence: TGTGCCAGCAGCCCCGGACTAGCGCGCGAGCAGTACTTC.

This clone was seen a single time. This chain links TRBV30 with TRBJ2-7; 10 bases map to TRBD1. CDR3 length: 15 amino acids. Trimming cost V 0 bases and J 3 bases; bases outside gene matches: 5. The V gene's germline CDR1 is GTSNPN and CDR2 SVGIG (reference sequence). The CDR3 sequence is CAWSVGTGAHYEQYF. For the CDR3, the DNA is TGTGCCTGGAGTGTAGGGACAGGGGCACACTACGAGCAGTACTTC.

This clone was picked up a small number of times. CDR3 sequence reads: CASSFSTAQSNGYTF. In DNA, the CDR3 is TGTGCCAGTAGTTTTTCGACAGCCCAATCTAACGGCTACACCTTC. The gene calls are TRBV19 and TRBJ1-2; D is perhaps TRBD1 (5 bases). Germline-derived CDR1 and CDR2 are LNHDA and SQIVND (reference sequence). This CDR3 has 15 amino acids. With 5 bases removed from V and 8 bases from J, the gap between germline ends came to 21 bases.

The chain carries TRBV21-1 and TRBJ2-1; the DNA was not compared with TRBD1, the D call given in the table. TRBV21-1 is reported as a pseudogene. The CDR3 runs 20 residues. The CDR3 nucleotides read TGTGCCAGCAGCAAAGGGGGTTTAGTTTCTCCGGGACAGGTAAACAATGAGCAGTTCTTC. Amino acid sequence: CASSKGGLVSPGQVNNEQFF.

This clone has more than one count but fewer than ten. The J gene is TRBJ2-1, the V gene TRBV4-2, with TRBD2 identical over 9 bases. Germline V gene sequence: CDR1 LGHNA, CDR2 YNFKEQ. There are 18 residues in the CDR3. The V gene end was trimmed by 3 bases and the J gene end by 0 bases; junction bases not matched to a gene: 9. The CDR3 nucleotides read TGTGCCAGCAGCCAGCGCGCTAGCGGGGAGAGCTCCTACAATGAGCAGTTCTTC. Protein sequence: CASSQRASGESSYNEQFF.

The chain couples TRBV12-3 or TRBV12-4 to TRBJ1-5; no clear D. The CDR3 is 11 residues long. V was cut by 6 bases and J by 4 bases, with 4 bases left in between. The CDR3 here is CASSSNQPQHF. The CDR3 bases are TGTGCCAGCAGCTCTAATCAGCCCCAGCATTTT.

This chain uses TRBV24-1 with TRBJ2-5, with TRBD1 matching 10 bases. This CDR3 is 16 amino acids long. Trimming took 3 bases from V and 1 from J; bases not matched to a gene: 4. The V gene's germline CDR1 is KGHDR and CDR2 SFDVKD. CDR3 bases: TGTGCCACCAGTGATGAGGGACAGGGGAGCCAAGAGACCCAGTACTTC. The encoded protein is CATSDEGQGSQETQYF.

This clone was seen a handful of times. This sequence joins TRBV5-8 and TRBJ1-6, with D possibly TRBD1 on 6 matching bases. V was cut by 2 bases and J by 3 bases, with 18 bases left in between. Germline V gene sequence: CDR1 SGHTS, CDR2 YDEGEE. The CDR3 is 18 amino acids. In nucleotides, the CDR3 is TGTGCCAGCAGCTTCTCGACAGGCCACCACTTCTATAATTCACCCCTCCACTTT. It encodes CASSFSTGHHFYNSPLHF.